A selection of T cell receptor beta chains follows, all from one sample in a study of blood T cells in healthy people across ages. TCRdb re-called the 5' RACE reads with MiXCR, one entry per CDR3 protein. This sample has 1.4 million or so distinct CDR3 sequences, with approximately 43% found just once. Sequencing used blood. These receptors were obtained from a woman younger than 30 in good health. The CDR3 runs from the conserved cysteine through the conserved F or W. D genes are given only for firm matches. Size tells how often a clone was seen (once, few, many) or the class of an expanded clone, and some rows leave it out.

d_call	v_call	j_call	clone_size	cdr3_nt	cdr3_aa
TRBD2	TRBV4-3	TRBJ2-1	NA	TGCGCCAGCAGCCAATCTCCCCTAGCTAGCGGGAGATACAATGAGCAGTTCTTC	CASSQSPLASGRYNEQFF
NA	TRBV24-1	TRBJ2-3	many	TGTGCCACCAGTGACGGAAGACGGGGGAGCACAGATACGCAGTATTTT	CATSDGRRGSTDTQYF
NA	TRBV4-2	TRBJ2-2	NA	TGTGCCAGCAGCCAGACATTTGCGGCGGAGCTGTTTTTT	CASSQTFAAELFF
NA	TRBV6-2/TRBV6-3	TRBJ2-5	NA	TGTGCCAGCAAAATCCAAGGGCGACGGGGAACCCAGTACTTC	CASKIQGRRGTQYF
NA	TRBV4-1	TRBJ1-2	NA	TGCGCCAGCAGCCAAACTCCCCAGGGCTCCCGGGAGAGTGGCTACACCTTC	CASSQTPQGSRESGYTF
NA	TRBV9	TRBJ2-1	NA	TGTGCCAGCAGCGTAGGTGGGTCTGTAACCTACAATGAGCAGTTCTTC	CASSVGGSVTYNEQFF
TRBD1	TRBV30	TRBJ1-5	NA	TGTGCCTACAACAGGGGACTCAATCAGCCCCAGCATTTT	CAYNRGLNQPQHF
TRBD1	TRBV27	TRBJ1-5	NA	TGTGCCAGGAATGGACAGGGGGTGGTTCAGCCCCAGCATTTT	CARNGQGVVQPQHF
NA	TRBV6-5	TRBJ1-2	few	TGTGCCAGCAGTCCACCGCGCGGGCATGGCTACACCTTC	CASSPPRGHGYTF
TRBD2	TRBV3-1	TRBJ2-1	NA	TGTGCCAGCAGTCAGGGAGAGCGGGGGGAATACTACAATGAGCAGTTCTTC	CASSQGERGEYYNEQFF
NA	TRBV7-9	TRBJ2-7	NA	TGTGCCAGCAGCTTACCTTCGAAAACCTACGAGCAGTACTTC	CASSLPSKTYEQYF